The 3 T cell receptor beta chains below all came from one sample that was sequenced in a study of blood T cell repertoires in COVID-19. Clones were sequenced by immunoSEQ multiplex PCR, and TCRdb holds only the in-frame ones, with some missing. The profile covers around 140,000 clones, with roughly 88% appearing a single time and about 2% taken by the ten largest. The sample consisted of peripheral blood. All receptors derive from a man in his 70s with active COVID-19.

J is TRBJ2-2 and V is TRBV30; 9 nucleotides line up with TRBD2. The V segment lost 0 bases and the J segment 5 bases; nucleotides outside the gene matches: 7. Germline V CDR1 and CDR2: GTSNPN, SVGIG (reference sequence). The CDR3 is 16 residues long. CDR3 sequence reads: CAWSVRVAGATGELFF. In DNA form, the CDR3 reads TGTGCCTGGAGTGTACGGGTAGCGGGAGCAACCGGGGAGCTGTTTTTT.

This chain connects TRBV19 to TRBJ2-7; 15 bases are shared with TRBD2. The J segment lost 2 bases and the V segment lost 4 bases, leaving 3 bases of the junction unmatched. This CDR3 has 16 residues. Germline CDR1 reads LNHDA; CDR2 reads SQIVND (reference sequence). The CDR3 protein is CASSKGLAGGTYEQYF. The CDR3 coding sequence is TGTGCCAGTAGTAAGGGACTAGCGGGAGGCACCTACGAGCAGTACTTC. Variable domain in full (rest from reference TRBV19 and TRBJ2-7): DGGITQSPKYLFRKEGQNVTLSCEQNLNHDAMYWYRQDPGQGLRLIYYSQIVNDFQKGDIAEGYSVSREKKESFPLTVTSAQKNPTAFYLCASSKGLAGGTYEQYFGPGTRLTVT.

The V gene is TRBV5-8, the J gene TRBJ2-3; tentative D call: TRBD2 (6 bases). The CDR3 totals 14 residues. Trimming left V 3 bases short and J 6 bases short, with 14 bases between. Germline V gives CDR1 SGHTS, CDR2 YDEGEE. CDR3 nucleotides: TGTGCCAGCAGCTGGGGGGACGGATGGGATACGCAGTATTTT. Protein: CASSWGDGWDTQYF.